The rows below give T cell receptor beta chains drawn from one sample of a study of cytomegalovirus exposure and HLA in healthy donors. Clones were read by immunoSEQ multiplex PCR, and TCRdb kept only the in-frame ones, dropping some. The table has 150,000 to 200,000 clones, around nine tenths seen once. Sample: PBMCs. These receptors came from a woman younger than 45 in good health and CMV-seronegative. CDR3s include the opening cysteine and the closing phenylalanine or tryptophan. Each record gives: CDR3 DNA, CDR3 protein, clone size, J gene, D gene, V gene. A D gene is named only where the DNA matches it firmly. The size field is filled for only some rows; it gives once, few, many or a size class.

CDR3 DNA: TGTGCCAGCAGTTTATCCAGGGGGCGCGGTCAGCCCCAGCATTTT
CDR3 protein: CASSLSRGRGQPQHF
clone size: -
J gene: TRBJ1-5
D gene: TRBD1
V gene: TRBV27

CDR3 DNA: TGCAGTGCTAGATCTAGCCGCGAAGCTTTCTTT
CDR3 protein: CSARSSREAFF
clone size: -
J gene: TRBJ1-1
D gene: -
V gene: TRBV20-1

CDR3 DNA: TGCGCCAGCAGTCAATCGGGGACAGGGGACATGCGGTCCACTGAAGCTTTCTTT
CDR3 protein: CASSQSGTGDMRSTEAFF
clone size: -
J gene: TRBJ1-1
D gene: TRBD1
V gene: TRBV23-1

CDR3 DNA: TGTGCCAGCAGCCCCGGGACACAGAAACAGCCCCAGCATTTT
CDR3 protein: CASSPGTQKQPQHF
clone size: -
J gene: TRBJ1-5
D gene: -
V gene: TRBV7-8

CDR3 DNA: TGCGCCAGCAGCAAACAGGGGCTTGGTGAAAAACTGTTTTTT
CDR3 protein: CASSKQGLGEKLFF
clone size: -
J gene: TRBJ1-4
D gene: TRBD1
V gene: TRBV4-1

CDR3 DNA: TGTGCCAGCAGCCTACGGGGGGGCCGAGATACGCAGTATTTT
CDR3 protein: CASSLRGGRDTQYF
clone size: -
J gene: TRBJ2-3
D gene: TRBD2
V gene: TRBV11-2

CDR3 DNA: TGTGCCAGAAGACTGAGGAACACTGAAGCTTTCTTT
CDR3 protein: CARRLRNTEAFF
clone size: -
J gene: TRBJ1-1
D gene: -
V gene: TRBV2

CDR3 DNA: TGCGCCAGCAGACCTACCCAGGGGCCCCCGGGGCCCCAGCATTTT
CDR3 protein: CASRPTQGPPGPQHF
clone size: -
J gene: TRBJ1-5
D gene: -
V gene: TRBV4-1

CDR3 DNA: TGTGCCAGTTCGCCTACCGGGACAGGTTCGGGGTTGGCCCAGCATTTT
CDR3 protein: CASSPTGTGSGLAQHF
clone size: -
J gene: TRBJ1-5
D gene: TRBD1
V gene: TRBV19

CDR3 DNA: TGTGCCAGCAGCCAAGGTCCCGGGACAGGGGTGAATGAGCAGTTCTTC
CDR3 protein: CASSQGPGTGVNEQFF
clone size: -
J gene: TRBJ2-1
D gene: TRBD1
V gene: TRBV4-2

CDR3 DNA: TGTGCCAGCAGCCCCGGGACAGAATGGGGCTACACCTTC
CDR3 protein: CASSPGTEWGYTF
clone size: -
J gene: TRBJ1-2
D gene: TRBD1
V gene: TRBV7-9

CDR3 DNA: TGTGCCAGCAGTTACTCGTGGGACAGCTCTAATGAAAAACTGTTTTTT
CDR3 protein: CASSYSWDSSNEKLFF
clone size: -
J gene: TRBJ1-4
D gene: TRBD1
V gene: TRBV6-5

CDR3 DNA: TGTGCCAGCAGTGACGCGTGGAACACTGAAGCTTTCTTT
CDR3 protein: CASSDAWNTEAFF
clone size: few
J gene: TRBJ1-1
D gene: -
V gene: TRBV2

CDR3 DNA: TGTGCCAGCAGTTTGGGCATTAACACTGAAGCTTTCTTT
CDR3 protein: CASSLGINTEAFF
clone size: -
J gene: TRBJ1-1
D gene: -
V gene: TRBV27

CDR3 DNA: TGCGCCAGCAGTGAGTCGGCTAGCGGGGGGCATTACAATGAGCAGTTCTTC
CDR3 protein: CASSESASGGHYNEQFF
clone size: -
J gene: TRBJ2-1
D gene: TRBD2
V gene: TRBV10-1

CDR3 DNA: TGTGCCAGCAGGCGGGACGAGGTCATGAACACTGAAGCTTTCTTT
CDR3 protein: CASRRDEVMNTEAFF
clone size: -
J gene: TRBJ1-1
D gene: -
V gene: TRBV5-8